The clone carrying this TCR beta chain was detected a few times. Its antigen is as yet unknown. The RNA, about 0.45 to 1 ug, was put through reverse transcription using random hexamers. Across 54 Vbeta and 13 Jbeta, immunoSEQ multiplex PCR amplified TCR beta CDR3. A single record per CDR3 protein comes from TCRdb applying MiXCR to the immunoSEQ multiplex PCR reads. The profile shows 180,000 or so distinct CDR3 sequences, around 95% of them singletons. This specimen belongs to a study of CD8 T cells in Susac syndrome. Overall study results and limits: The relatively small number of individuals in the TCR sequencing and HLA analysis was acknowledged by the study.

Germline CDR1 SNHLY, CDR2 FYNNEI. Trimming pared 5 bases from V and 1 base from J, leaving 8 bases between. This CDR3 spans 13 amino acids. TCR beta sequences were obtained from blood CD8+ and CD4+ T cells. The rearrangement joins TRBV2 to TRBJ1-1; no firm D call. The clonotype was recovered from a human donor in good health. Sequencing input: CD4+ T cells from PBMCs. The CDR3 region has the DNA TGTGCCAGCAGTTCGGACGGGAACACTGAAGCTTTCTTT. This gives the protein CASSSDGNTEAFF.